The 21 T cell receptor beta chains presented below share a single source sample, sequenced in a study of blood T cells in healthy people across ages. PCR was performed a second time for about 6 to 11 cycles using a sample-barcoded 5' primer and a J-beta primer mix. TCRdb used MiXCR to reprocess the 5' RACE reads, holding one entry per CDR3 protein. The sample lists about 930,000 distinct CDR3 sequences, about 29% seen once, with 10% in the top ten. This sample also appeared in a second study, on T cells of mothers and their children.

The sample was blood. The receptor set was obtained from a woman aged 40-49 years in good health.

The CDR3 bases are TGTGCCACCAGCGACCCCTTCTTAGGGAACACCGGGGAGCTGTTTTTT. Amino acids: CATSDPFLGNTGELFF. The chain joins TRBV15 to TRBJ2-2; D not certain. The CDR3 covers 16 residues. CDR1 is LNHNV, CDR2 YYDKDF, per germline (reference sequence). V lost 5 bases, J lost 1 base, and 14 bases lay in between.

Remarks on this clonotype: One end of the junction does not line up with germline, which may come from a read error. CDR3 sequence: CVSSYSTAGGNEQFF. The CDR3 DNA sequence: TGTGTCAGCAGTTACTCGACGGCAGGGGGCAATGAGCAGTTCTTC. The chain combines TRBV6-2 or TRBV6-3 with TRBJ2-1, with TRBD1 matching 7 bases. Per the germline V gene, CDR1 is MNHEY and CDR2 is SVGEGT. The length of the CDR3 is 15 residues.

This clonotype occurred many times. This chain links TRBV27 with TRBJ2-7, with D possibly being TRBD1 (6 bases). CDR1 is MNHEY and CDR2 is SMNVEV in the germline V gene (reference sequence). The V gene lost 6 bases and the J gene lost 1 base, with 13 bases spanning the gap. The CDR3 loop spans 14 amino acids. The CDR3 sequence is CASRIHQGSYEQYF. The CDR3, as DNA: TGTGCCAGCAGGATACACCAGGGGTCCTACGAGCAGTACTTC.

V gene TRBV9 combines with J gene TRBJ2-3; D is unresolved. This CDR3 comprises 16 residues. V gave up 0 bases and J gave up 2 bases, with 13 bases separating them. Germline V gives CDR1 SGDLS, CDR2 YYNGEE. This chain's CDR3 is CASSVVPRLPTDTQYF. CDR3 nucleotide sequence: TGTGCCAGCAGCGTAGTGCCGAGGCTACCCACAGATACGCAGTATTTT.

The rearrangement joins TRBV2 to TRBJ2-4; the D gene is possibly TRBD1 (5 bases). V dropped 2 bases and J dropped 13 bases, with 24 bases sitting between them. Germline V gene sequence: CDR1 SNHLY, CDR2 FYNNEI. The CDR3 is made up of 16 amino acids. Here the CDR3 reads CASSEKAGQRYNEQYF. The CDR3 DNA reads as TGTGCCAGCAGTGAAAAGGCAGGGCAACGCTACAATGAGCAGTACTTC.

This clonotype has at least ten counts. V gene TRBV5-4 combines with J gene TRBJ2-5; tentatively, D is TRBD1 (6 bases). This CDR3 spans 14 amino acids. Trimming removed 2 bases at V and 9 bases at J, with 17 bases between. The germline gives CDR1 SGHNT, CDR2 YYREEE (reference sequence). The CDR3 is CASSFSDRREAQYF. In nucleotides, the CDR3 is TGTGCCAGCAGCTTTTCAGACAGGCGCGAGGCCCAGTACTTC.

This clonotype came up many times. The chain is built from TRBV7-8 and TRBJ2-7; 10 nucleotides align to TRBD1. CDR3 length: 16 residues. Unmatched junction bases numbered 6, after V lost 0 bases and J lost 4 bases. The germline CDR1 and CDR2 sequences are SGHVS and FQNEAQ. The CDR3 is CASSLASGQGVYEQYF. CDR3 DNA: TGTGCCAGCAGCTTAGCGTCTGGACAGGGGGTTTACGAGCAGTACTTC.

The chain has TRBV3-1 and TRBJ2-7; D may be TRBD2 (5 bases). Germline assignment: CDR1 LGHDT and CDR2 YNNKEL (reference sequence). The CDR3 extends over 15 amino acids. V dropped 2 bases and J dropped 0 bases, with 11 bases sitting between them. The CDR3 loop is CASSQRGRSSYEQYF. CDR3 DNA sequence: TGTGCCAGCAGCCAACGGGGAAGGAGCTCCTACGAGCAGTACTTC.

This clonotype was picked up a small number of times. This may be a read error: a much more frequent sequence differs by one nucleotide. The rearrangement joins TRBV2 to TRBJ2-2; 7 nucleotides line up with TRBD1. The CDR3 is 14 residues long. In germline, CDR1 is SNHLY, CDR2 FYNNEI. CDR3 residues: CATGTAQDIGERFF. In DNA form, the CDR3 reads TGTGCCACCGGGACAGCCCAGGATATCGGGGAGCGGTTTTTT.

Regarding this clonotype: A much larger clone is a single base away; this may be a read error. The CDR3: CASRARTYNVRTF. DNA for the CDR3: TGTGCCAGCAGGGCTAGGACCTACAACGTCCGGACTTTC. V gene TRBV28 combines with J gene TRBJ2-6, with unresolved D. Germline V CDR1 and CDR2: MDHEN, SYDVKM. This CDR3 contains 13 residues.

As concerns this clonotype: The junction and the germline gene differ at one end; a read error may be behind it. The V and J genes are TRBV2 and TRBJ2-1, with a weak D call TRBD1 (7 bases). The CDR3 sequence is 14 residues long. Germline V CDR1 and CDR2: SNHLY, FYNNEI. CDR3 sequence: CAGRGDLPGNEQFF. In DNA, the CDR3 is TGTGCCGGCAGGGGGGACTTGCCGGGGAATGAGCAGTTCTTC. The full variable domain, its missing parts supplied by reference TRBV2 and TRBJ2-1, is EPEVTQTPSHQVTQMGQEVILRCVPISNHLYFYWYRQILGQKVEFLVSFYNNEISEKSEIFDDQFSVERPDGSNFTLKIRSTKLEDSAMYFCAGRGDLPGNEQFFGPGTRLTVL.

The sample holds a few counts of this clonotype. The V call is TRBV7-9, the J call TRBJ1-6, with D uncertain. Between the trimmed V and J ends, which lost 1 base and 13 bases, there was a span of 20 bases. Germline V gives CDR1 SEHNR, CDR2 FQNEAQ (reference sequence). There are 16 residues in the CDR3. The CDR3 reads CASSLVAGGPNDPLHF. The CDR3 DNA follows: TGTGCCAGCAGCTTAGTGGCGGGCGGGCCAAATGATCCCCTCCACTTT.

The rearrangement joins TRBV28 to TRBJ1-2; D gene uncertain. The CDR3 runs to 13 residues. V was shortened by 3 bases and J by 5 bases, with 10 bases between the two germline ends. Per germline, CDR1 MDHEN and CDR2 SYDVKM. Written as DNA, the CDR3 is TGTGCCAGCAGTTTGTGGACGGAGTATGGCTACACCTTC. Amino acid sequence: CASSLWTEYGYTF.

Turning to this clonotype: This sequence may be a read error, since a much larger clone differs from it by one base. V and J are TRBV5-1 and TRBJ2-7, with D perhaps TRBD1 (5 bases). The CDR3 length is 16 residues. Trimming removed 4 bases from V and 0 bases from J, with 17 bases in between. In germline, CDR1 is SGHRS, CDR2 YFSETQ. Here the CDR3 DNA reads TGCGCCAGCAGCCTCAGCCTGGACATAAGCTCCTACGAGCAGTACTTC. Translating gives CASSLSLDISSYEQYF.

Concerning this clonotype: A single base separates this from a much larger clone, so it may be a read error. V and J are TRBV4-1 and TRBJ2-1; D gene uncertain. This CDR3 contains 16 residues. Germline assignment: CDR1 MGHRA and CDR2 YSYEKL. In nucleotides, the CDR3 is TGCGCCAGCAGCCAAGAAGACGGGTTCTCCTACAGTGAGCAGTTCTTC. This codes for CASSQEDGFSYSEQFF.

The sample holds a few counts of this clonotype. This chain joins TRBV10-3 and TRBJ1-6; D gene uncertain. The CDR3 length is 14 residues. With 3 bases removed from V and 7 bases from J, the gap between germline ends came to 10 bases. CDR1 is ENHRY and CDR2 is SYGVKD in the germline V gene. This CDR3 is CAISDGVVNSPLHF. The CDR3 DNA is TGTGCCATCAGTGATGGGGTGGTGAATTCACCCCTCCACTTT.

The chain carries TRBV28 and TRBJ2-7; maybe TRBD1 (5 bases). Germline V CDR1 and CDR2: MDHEN, SYDVKM. The CDR3 length is 15 residues. V was shortened by 4 bases and J by 0 bases, with 13 bases between the two germline ends. The CDR3 nucleotides read TGTGCCAGCAGTTACAGGATTCATAGCTCCTACGAGCAGTACTTC. This encodes CASSYRIHSSYEQYF.

This clonotype was seen repeatedly, ten times or more. The chain recombines TRBV4-1 with TRBJ2-7; no clear D. Germline V lookup: CDR1 MGHRA, CDR2 YSYEKL. The CDR3 has 16 amino acids. V was cut by 0 bases and J by 0 bases, with 12 bases left in between. The CDR3 here is CASSQDDFWNSYEQYF. CDR3 DNA sequence: TGCGCCAGCAGCCAAGACGATTTCTGGAACTCCTACGAGCAGTACTTC.

Many counts were recorded for this clonotype. The chain employs TRBV7-2 and TRBJ2-3; D gene uncertain. V dropped 1 base and J dropped 0 bases, with 8 bases sitting between them. CDR3 length: 15 amino acids. Looked up from germline, CDR1 is SGHTA and CDR2 is FQGNSA. CDR3 nucleotide sequence: TGTGCCAGCAGCTTAGGCCTTCTGAGCACAGATACGCAGTATTTT. This sequence encodes CASSLGLLSTDTQYF.

This clonotype was recorded at least ten times. This may arise from a read error, as a much more abundant clone is one base away. The chain is built from TRBV4-1 and TRBJ2-7, with 7 bases identical to TRBD1. With V trimmed by 0 bases and J by 12 bases, 11 bases remained unmatched. The CDR3 is 14 residues long. Germline V lookup: CDR1 MGHRA, CDR2 YSYEKL. CDR3 in DNA: TGCGCCAGCAGCCAAGATGTGGGGACAGTCCACCCGTACTTC. It yields the protein CASSQDVGTVHPYF.

CDR3 protein: CVSKSGAGDGYTF. The CDR3 coding sequence is TGTGTCTCCAAGTCGGGCGCCGGGGACGGCTACACCTTC. The rearrangement links TRBV28 to TRBJ1-2; a weak D match, TRBD1 (5 bases). The germline V gene encodes CDR1 MDHEN and CDR2 SYDVKM. CDR3 size: 13 residues.